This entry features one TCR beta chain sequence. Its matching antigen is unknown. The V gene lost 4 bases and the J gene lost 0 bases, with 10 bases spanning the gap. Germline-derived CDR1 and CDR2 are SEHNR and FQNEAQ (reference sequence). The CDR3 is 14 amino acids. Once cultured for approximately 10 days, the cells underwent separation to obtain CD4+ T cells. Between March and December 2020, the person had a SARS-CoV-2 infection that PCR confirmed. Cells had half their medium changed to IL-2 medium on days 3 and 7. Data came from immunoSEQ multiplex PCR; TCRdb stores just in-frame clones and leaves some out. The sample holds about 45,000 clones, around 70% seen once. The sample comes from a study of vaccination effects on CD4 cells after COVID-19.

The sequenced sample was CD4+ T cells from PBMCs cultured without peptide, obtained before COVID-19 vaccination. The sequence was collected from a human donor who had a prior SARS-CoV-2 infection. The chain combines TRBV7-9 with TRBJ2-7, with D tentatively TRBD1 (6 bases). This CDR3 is CASSSRGSSYEQYF. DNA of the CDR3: TGTGCCAGCAGCTCCAGGGGAAGCTCCTACGAGCAGTACTTC. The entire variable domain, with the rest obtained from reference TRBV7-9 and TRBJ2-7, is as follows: DTGVSQNPRHKITKRGQNVTFRCDPISEHNRLYWYRQTLGQGPEFLTYFQNEAQLEKSRLLSDRFSAERPKGSFSTLEIQRTEQGDSAMYLCASSSRGSSYEQYFGPGTRLTVT.